The clone carrying this T cell receptor beta chain was found once. Its specificity is not known. This entry comes from a study of CD8+CD57+ T cells in acquired aplastic anemia. For the study at large: Recorded DNA amounts for sorted CD4+ and CD8+ cells had an average of 3.2 ug. An average of about 9.8 million reads for CD4+ cells was obtained from healthy donors.

TCR beta VDJ and CDR3 profiles were obtained from a genomic DNA template. Each CDR3 protein gets one entry after TCRdb re-called the reads with MiXCR. The sample shows around 190,000 distinct CDR3 sequences, over 60% of them seen only once. CDR1 is LNHNV, CDR2 YYDKDF, per germline (reference sequence). V was trimmed by 0 bases and J by 5 bases, leaving 3 bases between them. The CDR3 contains 12 residues. Study observations and caveats: Between the patient and control groups, CD8+ Simpson's diversity did not differ significantly.

The V gene is TRBV15, the J gene TRBJ2-3, with unresolved D. This receptor was obtained from a human donor in good health. The specimen was sorted CD4+, CD8+, or CD8+CD57+ T cells (not recorded which) from PBMCs. The CDR3 region has the DNA TGTGCCACCAGCAGAGAAGGAGATACGCAGTATTTT. Translated: CATSREGDTQYF.